The clone carrying this T cell receptor (beta chain) was counted a single time. What it recognizes is unknown. Sequencing libraries made from TCR beta cDNA carried unique molecular identifiers. From 1 to 10 million T cells, 400,000 to 500,000 cDNA molecules were obtained. TCRdb reprocessed the PCR reads via MiXCR and lists one record per CDR3 protein. The sample includes 650,000 to 850,000 distinct CDR3 sequences, approximately 53% of them seen just once. The data originate from a study of post-analysis software for immune sequencing data. Overall study findings and caveats: Normalized Chao1 diversity in multiple sclerosis patients fell significantly below that of controls.

Sequences were obtained from blood. The sequence came from a girl between 10 and 17 years old with multiple sclerosis.

CDR3 nucleotides: TGTGCCAGCAGTCTACCGGGACAGGGACGTGGATATGGCTACACCTTC. Translating it yields CASSLPGQGRGYGYTF. The rearrangement joins TRBV6-2 or TRBV6-3 to TRBJ1-2, with TRBD1 matching over 9 bases. CDR1 and CDR2 from the germline V gene are MNHEY and SVGEGT. This CDR3 is built from 16 residues. The trim removed 5 bases at V and 5 bases at J, leaving 12 bases unmatched.